A single sample is the source of the 18 T cell receptor beta chains below, sequenced in a study of blood T cell repertoires in COVID-19. The method was immunoSEQ multiplex PCR; TCRdb's version includes in-frame clones alone and lacks a portion of them. The profile shows roughly 100,000 clones, approximately 80% of them singletons. The sequenced sample was peripheral blood. The source of these receptors is a man between 65 and 85 years old with active or convalescent COVID-19.

This clone occurred a few times. The rearrangement joins TRBV2 to TRBJ2-3; 9 bases map to TRBD1. Trimming cost V 7 bases and J 0 bases; bases outside gene matches: 8. CDR1 is SNHLY, CDR2 FYNNEI, per germline. CDR3 length: 16 amino acids. In DNA, the CDR3 is TGTGCCAGCACCTTATTAGGACAGGGGAGCACAGATACGCAGTATTTT. Residues: CASTLLGQGSTDTQYF. The full variable domain, rest sourced from reference TRBV2 and TRBJ2-3, is EPEVTQTPSHQVTQMGQEVILRCVPISNHLYFYWYRQILGQKVEFLVSFYNNEISEKSEIFDDQFSVERPDGSNFTLKIRSTKLEDSAMYFCASTLLGQGSTDTQYFGPGTRLTVL.

The genes are TRBV5-1 and TRBJ2-1; 11 positions agree with TRBD2. J was trimmed by 8 bases and V by 5 bases; bases with no gene match: 9. The CDR3 consists of 15 residues. Germline V CDR1 and CDR2: SGHRS, YFSETQ. CDR3 loop: CASSLAGGPVDEQFF. CDR3 DNA: TGCGCCAGCAGTTTAGCGGGAGGGCCTGTCGATGAGCAGTTCTTC.

On this clone: A read error may account for a junction end that differs from germline. The chain employs TRBV29-1 and TRBJ2-7, with D unresolved. The CDR3 loop spans 11 amino acids. CDR1 SQVTM and CDR2 ANQGSEA come from the germline V gene. The CDR3 loop reads CSVEDNYEQYF. CDR3 DNA sequence: TGCAGCGTCGAAGACAACTACGAGCAGTACTTC.

This chain connects TRBV5-6 to TRBJ2-5; 10 bases match TRBD2. This CDR3 spans 17 amino acids. V dropped 2 bases and J dropped 0; count of bases not matched to a gene: 7. Germline loops: CDR1 SGHDT, CDR2 YYEEEE. The CDR3 loop reads CASSLILGLAYQETQYF. The CDR3 DNA sequence: TGTGCCAGCAGCTTAATTTTGGGACTAGCGTACCAAGAGACCCAGTACTTC.

The V and J genes are TRBV19 and TRBJ1-2; D is undetermined. This CDR3 contains 14 residues. Germline V gene lookup returns CDR1 LNHDA and CDR2 SQIVND (reference sequence). V dropped 1 base and J dropped 8 bases, with 14 bases sitting between them. As DNA, the CDR3 is TGTGCCAGTAGTATAGGCGGCCCGTCGCGCGGCTACACCTTC. Translated: CASSIGGPSRGYTF.

This clone was seen repeatedly, ten times or more. The rearrangement uses TRBV5-1 and TRBJ2-1; 10 nucleotides agree with TRBD2. Germline CDR1 and CDR2: SGHRS and YFSETQ. V trimming: 4 bases; J trimming: 6 bases; junction bases outside the gene matches: 7. The CDR3 is 15 amino acids. CDR3 residues: CASSPLAGTLNEQFF. For the CDR3, the DNA is TGCGCCAGCAGCCCACTAGCGGGAACCCTCAATGAGCAGTTCTTC. Full variable domain (missing parts from reference TRBV5-1 and TRBJ2-1): KAGVTQTPRYLIKTRGQQVTLSCSPISGHRSVSWYQQTPGQGLQFLFEYFSETQRNKGNFPGRFSGRQFSNSRSEMNVSTLELGDSALYLCASSPLAGTLNEQFFGPGTRLTVL.

The chain uses TRBV6-1 and TRBJ2-1; 12 bases are shared with TRBD2. V lost 3 bases, J lost 3 bases, and 3 bases stayed unmatched. CDR1 is MNHNS and CDR2 is SASEGT in the germline V gene. The CDR3 extends over 16 amino acids. The CDR3 here is CASSDGLAGYYNEQFF. In DNA form, the CDR3 reads TGTGCCAGCAGTGATGGACTAGCGGGGTACTACAATGAGCAGTTCTTC.

This chain uses TRBV10-2 with TRBJ2-1; TRBD2 aligns across 13 bases. The germline CDR1 and CDR2 sequences are WSHSY and SAAADI. This CDR3 spans 15 amino acids. After removal of 4 bases from V and 6 bases from J, the junction contained 3 bases not matched to a gene. CDR3 region: CASSGRTSGGNEQFF. In DNA form, the CDR3 reads TGCGCCAGCAGTGGTCGGACTAGCGGGGGCAATGAGCAGTTCTTC.

Only one count was recorded for this clone. This chain connects TRBV6-5 to TRBJ2-3; 7 bases map to TRBD1. The V gene's germline CDR1 is MNHEY and CDR2 SVGAGI. The CDR3 spans 15 residues. The V gene end was trimmed by 0 bases and the J gene end by 0 bases; junction bases not matched to a gene: 0. The CDR3 protein is CASSYSGQSTDTQYF. The CDR3 DNA sequence: TGTGCCAGCAGTTACTCGGGACAGAGCACAGATACGCAGTATTTT.

The chain joins TRBV7-6 to TRBJ2-2, with TRBD2 as a possible D gene (6 bases). Germline values: CDR1 SGHVS, CDR2 FNYEAQ. V was trimmed by 5 bases and J by 0 bases, leaving 16 bases between them. This CDR3 has 17 residues. The CDR3, as DNA: TGTGCCAGCAGCCCATATGGGACTCCCGCGAACACCGGGGAGCTGTTTTTT. Translation gives CASSPYGTPANTGELFF.

This clone has more than one count but fewer than ten. This chain links TRBV6-1 with TRBJ1-6, with 7 positions matching TRBD1. The junction had 8 bases not matched to a gene; V was cut back by 3 bases and J by 9 bases. Germline V lookup: CDR1 MNHNS, CDR2 SASEGT. The CDR3 extends over 15 amino acids. The CDR3 protein is CASSDPGRGLSPLHF. Here the CDR3 DNA reads TGTGCCAGCAGTGACCCGGGAAGGGGGCTTTCACCCCTCCACTTT.

V gene TRBV2 combines with J gene TRBJ1-2; D is perhaps TRBD1 (6 bases). The germline V gene has CDR1 SNHLY and CDR2 FYNNEI. Trimming took 9 bases from V and 6 from J, leaving 17 bases between them. This CDR3 has 13 amino acids. The CDR3 sequence is CARGTGGWDGYTF. The CDR3 DNA reads as TGTGCCAGGGGTACGGGGGGCTGGGATGGCTACACCTTC.

V and J are TRBV7-3 and TRBJ2-3; 9 bases map to TRBD1. Germline lookup yields CDR1 SGHTA and CDR2 FQGTGA. The junction had 9 bases not matched to a gene; V was cut back by 5 bases and J by 6 bases. CDR3 length: 15 amino acids. CDR3 bases: TGTGCCAGCAGCCCGGGACAGGGAAAAGGGGATACGCAGTATTTT. It is translated as CASSPGQGKGDTQYF.

CDR3 amino acids: CASSLGAFNYGFGYTF. CDR3 DNA: TGTGCCAGCAGCTTAGGTGCGTTTAACTATGGCTTTGGCTACACCTTC. The chain links TRBV13 to TRBJ1-2; D not certain. The CDR3 spans 16 residues. The V end was cut by 0 bases, the J end by 7 bases, with 18 bases between. The V gene's germline CDR1 is PRHDT and CDR2 FYEKMQ (reference sequence).

This chain links TRBV9 with TRBJ1-3; D may be TRBD1 (6 bases). The CDR3 is 15 residues long. With 1 base removed from V and 1 base from J, the gap between germline ends came to 9 bases. CDR1 is SGDLS, CDR2 YYNGEE, per germline. For the CDR3, the DNA is TGTGCCAGCAGCGTAACAGGGACATCTGGAAACACCATATATTTT. Its protein product is CASSVTGTSGNTIYF.

Only a few counts were recorded for this clone. The chain couples TRBV4-1 to TRBJ1-2; TRBD1 aligns across 10 bases. Trimming cost V 4 bases and J 4 bases; bases outside gene matches: 18. Germline V CDR1 and CDR2: MGHRA, YSYEKL. This CDR3 contains 19 residues. The DNA for the CDR3 is TGCGCCAGCAGCCCGACGATGGTGGGACAGGGGACCATCGGCTATGGCTACACCTTC. This gives the protein CASSPTMVGQGTIGYGYTF.

The V call is TRBV4-2, the J call TRBJ1-1; D remains unclear. Germline CDR1 reads LGHNA; CDR2 reads YNFKEQ. The CDR3 length is 14 residues. V dropped 2 bases and J dropped 0 bases, with 7 bases sitting between them. The CDR3 here is CASSQPPMNTEAFF. CDR3 bases: TGTGCCAGCAGCCAACCCCCCATGAACACTGAAGCTTTCTTT.

The sample holds a few counts of this clone. The rearrangement links TRBV9 to TRBJ1-2, with 9 bases matching TRBD1. This CDR3 contains 16 residues. Germline loops: CDR1 SGDLS, CDR2 YYNGEE. Trimming cost V 0 bases and J 14 bases; bases outside gene matches: 17. The CDR3 spells CASSVGGTGSGFGRTF. CDR3 in DNA: TGTGCCAGCAGCGTAGGTGGGACAGGGTCGGGGTTCGGGAGAACCTTC.